The 7 T cell receptor beta chains reported below all come from one sample, sequenced in a study of blood T cell repertoires in COVID-19. The table came from immunoSEQ multiplex PCR; TCRdb's copy has only in-frame clones and leaves some out. The sample contains 50,000 to 70,000 clones, approximately 84% of which appear only once. The sequenced sample was peripheral blood. These receptors were obtained from a man in his 70s with active COVID-19.

The chain recombines TRBV6-1 with TRBJ2-1; the match to TRBD2 covers 8 bases. The germline V gene encodes CDR1 MNHNS and CDR2 SASEGT. The trim removed 1 base at V and 1 base at J, leaving 0 bases unmatched. The CDR3 runs to 15 residues. The CDR3 reads CASSEGGRSYNEQFF. In nucleotides, the CDR3 is TGTGCCAGCAGTGAAGGCGGGAGGTCCTACAATGAGCAGTTCTTC.

This chain uses TRBV9 with TRBJ2-1; 8 positions agree with TRBD2. This CDR3 comprises 14 residues. V trimming: 2 bases; J trimming: 9 bases; junction bases outside the gene matches: 7. CDR1 SGDLS and CDR2 YYNGEE come from the germline V gene. CDR3 protein: CASSVGGVVGEQFF. The CDR3 DNA sequence: TGTGCCAGCAGCGTCGGGGGGGTGGTCGGTGAGCAGTTCTTC.

V usage is TRBV18 and J usage is TRBJ2-1, with TRBD2 matching 8 bases. The CDR3 extends over 15 amino acids. Per the germline V gene, CDR1 is KGHSH and CDR2 is LQKENI. Germline trimming cut 0 bases from V and 7 bases from J; bases unmatched to any gene: 5. The CDR3 is CASSPPTGGRNEQFF. DNA of the CDR3: TGTGCCAGCTCACCACCAACGGGAGGGCGGAATGAGCAGTTCTTC.

The chain recombines TRBV7-2 with TRBJ2-7; TRBD2 agrees at 13 bases. Germline V gene data show CDR1 as SGHTA and CDR2 as FQGNSA. CDR3 size: 17 residues. V lost 5 bases to trimming and J lost 0 bases; unmatched junction nucleotides: 7. The CDR3 region has the DNA TGTGCCAGCAGCCGTGGGACTAGCGGGACCATCTCCTACGAGCAGTACTTC. Translation: CASSRGTSGTISYEQYF.

The chain recombines TRBV6-5 with TRBJ2-1; 8 positions match TRBD2. Germline V gives CDR1 MNHEY, CDR2 SVGAGI. J gave up 8 bases and V 11 bases, and 11 bases lay outside the gene matches. This CDR3 is built from 13 residues. The CDR3 sequence: CAVGFSGIDEQFF. The CDR3 nucleotides are TGTGCCGTGGGGTTTAGCGGGATCGATGAGCAGTTCTTC.

This clone was counted between two and nine times. Other DNA sequences from this sample encode an identical CDR3 as well. V is TRBV12-3 or TRBV12-4 and J is TRBJ2-2; D uncertain. Trimming took off 2 bases at V and 4 bases at J, with 5 bases between the two ends. The CDR3 totals 13 residues. The CDR3 protein is CASSLYSTGELFF. The CDR3 DNA reads as TGTGCCAGCAGTTTATATAGCACCGGGGAGCTGTTTTTT.

The V call is TRBV5-5, the J call TRBJ1-5; weak D call: TRBD1 (6 bases). The CDR3 is 14 residues long. The ends were cut back, 2 bases at V and 2 bases at J, with 8 bases in the middle. Germline assignment: CDR1 SGHKS and CDR2 YYEKEE (reference sequence). CDR3 in DNA: TGTGCCAGCAGCTTTTCAGGGGGCAATCAGCCCCAGCATTTT. This codes for CASSFSGGNQPQHF.